Following are 16 T cell receptor beta chains from one sample sequenced in a study of cytomegalovirus exposure and HLA in healthy donors. The PCR had 60 Vbeta and 13 Jbeta primers. Method: immunoSEQ multiplex PCR; TCRdb's copy keeps in-frame clones and lacks some. The table has around 160,000 clones, over 75% seen once. Input material: PBMCs. The origin of the receptors is a human donor in good health.

This clone appeared a single time. J is TRBJ2-5 and V is TRBV7-2; 8 nucleotides line up with TRBD2. J lost 3 bases, V lost 1 base, and 7 bases had no gene match. Germline values: CDR1 SGHTA, CDR2 FQGNSA. The CDR3 runs 16 residues. The CDR3 sequence: CASSLDQGLVKETQYF. The CDR3 nucleotides are TGTGCCAGCAGCTTAGATCAGGGACTAGTCAAAGAGACCCAGTACTTC.

This clone has only one observation. V is TRBV5-1 and J is TRBJ1-4; D may be TRBD1 (5 bases). V lost 6 bases and J lost 3, with 9 bases in between. CDR3 length: 13 amino acids. Germline lookup yields CDR1 SGHRS and CDR2 YFSETQ. CDR3 loop: CASKGAANEKLFF. The CDR3 nucleotides read TGCGCCAGCAAAGGGGCAGCTAATGAAAAACTGTTTTTT. The whole variable domain, filled in from reference TRBV5-1 and TRBJ1-4, reads KAGVTQTPRYLIKTRGQQVTLSCSPISGHRSVSWYQQTPGQGLQFLFEYFSETQRNKGNFPGRFSGRQFSNSRSEMNVSTLELGDSALYLCASKGAANEKLFFGSGTQLSVL.

CDR3 sequence: CSGGENSPPRPPNSPLHF. CDR3 bases: TGTAGCGGGGGGGAGAATTCACCCCCAAGGCCCCCCAATTCACCCCTCCACTTT. V is TRBV5-4 and J is TRBJ1-6; a weak D match, TRBD1 (5 bases). The CDR3 is 18 amino acids. Per the germline V gene, CDR1 is SGHNT and CDR2 is YYREEE (reference sequence).

V is TRBV6-5 and J is TRBJ1-2; TRBD1 agrees at 9 bases. With 6 bases clipped from V and 7 bases from J, the junction kept 9 bases outside the gene matches. This CDR3 comprises 14 residues. The V gene's germline CDR1 is MNHEY and CDR2 SVGAGI. As DNA, the CDR3 is TGTGCCAGCAGGACCCCGGGGACAGGGTGTGGCTACACCTTC. It is translated as CASRTPGTGCGYTF.

The genes are TRBV5-6 and TRBJ1-1; TRBD1 agrees at 9 bases. Germline V gene sequence: CDR1 SGHDT, CDR2 YYEEEE. The J segment lost 1 base and the V segment lost 4 bases, leaving 2 bases of the junction unmatched. This CDR3 comprises 14 residues. The DNA of the CDR3 is TGTGCCAGCAGCCTGGACAGGGGGAACACTGAAGCTTTCTTT. Protein sequence: CASSLDRGNTEAFF.

V usage is TRBV7-9 and J usage is TRBJ1-6, with D unclear. V lost 1 base to trimming and J lost 0 bases, with 4 bases between them. Germline V CDR1 and CDR2: SEHNR, FQNEAQ (reference sequence). The CDR3 sequence is 15 residues long. CDR3 sequence reads: CASSLGSSYNSPLHF. For the CDR3, the DNA is TGTGCCAGCAGCTTAGGGAGCTCCTATAATTCACCCCTCCACTTT.

This sequence joins TRBV18 and TRBJ1-1; 11 bases match TRBD1. CDR1 is KGHSH, CDR2 LQKENI, per germline. This CDR3 has 15 amino acids. V shed 3 bases and J 3 bases; nucleotides not matched to a gene: 3. CDR3 amino acids: CASSPGQGVDTEAFF. CDR3 nucleotides: TGTGCCAGCTCACCGGGACAGGGGGTTGACACTGAAGCTTTCTTT.

In its sample, this clone was seen a few times. The gene calls are TRBV18 and TRBJ1-1; a possible D gene is TRBD1 (5 bases). The V gene lost 5 bases and the J gene lost 3 bases, with 13 bases spanning the gap. This CDR3 comprises 14 residues. Germline V gene data show CDR1 as KGHSH and CDR2 as LQKENI. The chain's CDR3 is CASSSYGGDTEAFF. The CDR3 DNA is TGTGCCAGCTCAAGTTACGGGGGGGACACTGAAGCTTTCTTT.

The V call is TRBV4-1, the J call TRBJ1-5, with 7 positions matching TRBD1. V gave up 4 bases and J gave up 3 bases; unmatched junction bases: 6. Germline V gene data show CDR1 as MGHRA and CDR2 as YSYEKL. The CDR3 is 15 amino acids. The CDR3 nucleotides are TGCGCCAGCAGCCCCGGGACAGCCTACAATCAGCCCCAGCATTTT. This sequence encodes CASSPGTAYNQPQHF.

The rearrangement links TRBV6-5 to TRBJ2-1, with D tentatively TRBD2 (6 bases). CDR3 length equals 15 residues. Trimming left V 6 bases short and J 0 bases short, with 12 bases between. Germline CDR1 is MNHEY and CDR2 is SVGAGI. The chain's CDR3 is CASRAGTGSYNEQFF. The DNA of the CDR3 is TGTGCCAGCAGGGCCGGGACTGGCTCCTACAATGAGCAGTTCTTC.

The chain couples TRBV18 to TRBJ2-7; TRBD2 is a possible D gene (5 bases). The V gene's germline CDR1 is KGHSH and CDR2 LQKENI. With 5 bases removed from V and 2 bases from J, the gap between germline ends came to 13 bases. CDR3 length equals 14 residues. CDR3 in amino acids: CASSGSLGAYEQYF. The CDR3 region has the DNA TGTGCCAGCTCAGGCTCCCTGGGAGCCTACGAGCAGTACTTC.

The V gene is TRBV5-1, the J gene TRBJ2-1; D gene ambiguous. The CDR3 extends over 16 amino acids. The V and J ends lost 4 bases and 0 bases respectively, with 14 bases between them. From germline, CDR1 is SGHRS and CDR2 YFSETQ. CDR3 residues: CASSRGGGSSYNEQFF. The CDR3 DNA sequence: TGCGCCAGCAGCCGTGGCGGCGGCAGCTCCTACAATGAGCAGTTCTTC.

This chain links TRBV7-2 with TRBJ2-7, with 11 bases aligning to TRBD2. With 5 bases clipped from V and 3 bases from J, the junction kept 3 bases outside the gene matches. The germline gives CDR1 SGHTA, CDR2 FQGNSA. The CDR3 has 14 residues. The CDR3 spells CASSPGLADYEQYF. The DNA of the CDR3 is TGTGCCAGCAGCCCGGGACTAGCGGACTACGAGCAGTACTTC.

This rearrangement joins TRBV19 to TRBJ2-1; 11 nucleotides align to TRBD2. The CDR3 is 16 amino acids. Germline V gives CDR1 LNHDA, CDR2 SQIVND (reference sequence). The trim removed 3 bases at V and 7 bases at J, leaving 8 bases unmatched. CDR3 sequence (DNA): TGTGCCAGTAGTATGAGGACCGGGACTAGCGGAAATGAGCAGTTCTTC. This sequence encodes CASSMRTGTSGNEQFF.

This chain uses TRBV5-4 with TRBJ1-3; tentative D call: TRBD1 (5 bases). V lost 3 bases, J lost 0 bases, and 10 bases lay in between. Germline CDR1 is SGHNT and CDR2 is YYREEE (reference sequence). The CDR3 length is 15 residues. The CDR3 loop reads CASSSGLPSGNTIYF. The CDR3 nucleotides read TGTGCCAGCAGCTCGGGACTGCCCTCTGGAAACACCATATATTTT.

The rearrangement joins TRBV10-2 to TRBJ1-1; TRBD1 is a possible D gene (5 bases). CDR3 length: 13 amino acids. CDR1 is WSHSY, CDR2 SAAADI, per germline. With 6 bases removed from V and 1 base from J, the gap between germline ends came to 9 bases. Here the CDR3 DNA reads TGCGCCAGCAGCCCCCAGGGGAACACTGAAGCTTTCTTT. Translated, it gives CASSPQGNTEAFF.